This T cell receptor (beta chain) was sequenced during a study of CD8 T cells in ankylosing spondylitis. Whole-study findings and limits: What seemed typical of ankylosing spondylitis blood was a TCR beta motif built from roughly eight highly homologous variants. Before this, some motif variants had been reported in reactive arthritis synovial fluid and blood.

Concerning this clonotype itself: Its antigen is unknown.

The length of the CDR3 is 14 residues. TCRdb fed the 5' RACE reads into MiXCR, producing one record per CDR3 protein. The data contain about 800,000 distinct CDR3 sequences, approximately 12% of them singletons. The TCR sequence derives from a male donor with ankylosing spondylitis. This chain joins TRBV21-1 and TRBJ2-1. TRBV21-1 is a pseudogene. Sequenced sample: blood, either unsorted or a sorted T cell fraction (not recorded which). The CDR3 here is CASSHQRTNNEQFF. In DNA form, the CDR3 reads TGTGCCAGCAGCCACCAACGAACTAACAATGAGCAGTTCTTC.